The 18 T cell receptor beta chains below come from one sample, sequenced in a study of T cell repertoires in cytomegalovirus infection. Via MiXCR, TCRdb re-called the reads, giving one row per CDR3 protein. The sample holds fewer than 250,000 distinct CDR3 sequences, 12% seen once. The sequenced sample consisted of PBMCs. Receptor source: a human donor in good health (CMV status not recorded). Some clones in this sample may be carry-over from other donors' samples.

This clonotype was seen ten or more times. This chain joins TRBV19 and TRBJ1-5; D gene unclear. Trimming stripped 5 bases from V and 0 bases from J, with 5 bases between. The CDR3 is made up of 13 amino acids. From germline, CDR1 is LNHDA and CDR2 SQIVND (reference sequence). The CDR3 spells CASSRTSNQPQHF. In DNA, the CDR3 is TGTGCCAGTAGTCGGACTAGCAATCAGCCCCAGCATTTT.

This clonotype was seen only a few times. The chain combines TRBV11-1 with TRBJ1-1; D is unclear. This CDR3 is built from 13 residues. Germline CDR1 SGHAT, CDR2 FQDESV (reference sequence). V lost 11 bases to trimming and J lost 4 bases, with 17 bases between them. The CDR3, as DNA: TGTGCCTGCGCACGGGATTGGGCCACTGAAGCTTTCTTT. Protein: CACARDWATEAFF.

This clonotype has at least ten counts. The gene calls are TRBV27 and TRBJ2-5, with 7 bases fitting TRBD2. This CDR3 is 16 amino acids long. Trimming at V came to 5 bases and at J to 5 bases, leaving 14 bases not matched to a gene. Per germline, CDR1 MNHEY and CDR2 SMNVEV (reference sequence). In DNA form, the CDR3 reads TGTGCCAGCAGTCCAGCGGGGAGATCGGGCGGGGAGACCCAGTACTTC. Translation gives CASSPAGRSGGETQYF.

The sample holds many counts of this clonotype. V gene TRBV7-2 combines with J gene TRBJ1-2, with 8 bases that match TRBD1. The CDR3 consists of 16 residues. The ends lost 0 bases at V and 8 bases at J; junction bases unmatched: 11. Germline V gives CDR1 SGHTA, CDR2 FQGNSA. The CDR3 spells CASSLAGLGQVYGYTF. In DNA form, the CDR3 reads TGTGCCAGCAGCTTAGCCGGTCTGGGACAGGTCTACGGCTACACCTTC.

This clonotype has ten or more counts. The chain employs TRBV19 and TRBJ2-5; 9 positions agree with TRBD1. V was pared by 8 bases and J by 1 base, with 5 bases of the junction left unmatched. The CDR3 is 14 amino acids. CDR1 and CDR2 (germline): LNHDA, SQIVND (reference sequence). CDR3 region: CASRRDRAQETQYF. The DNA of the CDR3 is TGTGCCAGTCGGCGGGACAGGGCCCAAGAGACCCAGTACTTC.

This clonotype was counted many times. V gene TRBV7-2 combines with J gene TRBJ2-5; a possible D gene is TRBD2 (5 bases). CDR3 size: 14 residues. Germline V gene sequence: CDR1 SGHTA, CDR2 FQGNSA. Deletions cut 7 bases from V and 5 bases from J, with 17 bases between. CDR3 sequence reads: CASTLRVSGETQYF. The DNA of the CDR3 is TGTGCCAGCACCCTGAGGGTCAGCGGTGAGACCCAGTACTTC.

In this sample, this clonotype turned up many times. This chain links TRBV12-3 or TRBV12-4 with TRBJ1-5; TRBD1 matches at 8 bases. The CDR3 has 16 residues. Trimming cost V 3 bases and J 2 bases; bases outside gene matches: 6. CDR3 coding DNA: TGTGCCAGCAGTTTCCGGACAGGGAATGGCAATCAGCCCCAGCATTTT. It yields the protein CASSFRTGNGNQPQHF.

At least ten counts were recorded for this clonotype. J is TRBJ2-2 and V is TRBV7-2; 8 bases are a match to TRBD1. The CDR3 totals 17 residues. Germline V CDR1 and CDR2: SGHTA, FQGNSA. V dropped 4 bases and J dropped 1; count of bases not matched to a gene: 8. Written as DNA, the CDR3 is TGTGCCAGCAGCTCGCCAACCGGGACAGGGAACACCGGGGAGCTGTTTTTT. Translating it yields CASSSPTGTGNTGELFF.

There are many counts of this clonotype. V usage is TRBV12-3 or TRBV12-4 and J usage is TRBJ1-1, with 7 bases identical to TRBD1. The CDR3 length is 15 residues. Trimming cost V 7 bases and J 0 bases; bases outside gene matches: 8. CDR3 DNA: TGTGCCAGCACTCCGAGACAGGGCCTGAACACTGAAGCTTTCTTT. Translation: CASTPRQGLNTEAFF.

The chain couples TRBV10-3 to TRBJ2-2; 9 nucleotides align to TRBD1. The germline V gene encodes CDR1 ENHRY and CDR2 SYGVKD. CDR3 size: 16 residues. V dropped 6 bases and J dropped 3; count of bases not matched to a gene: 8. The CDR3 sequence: CAIRDARDRDTGELFF. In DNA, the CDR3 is TGTGCCATCAGGGATGCAAGGGACAGGGACACCGGGGAGCTGTTTTTT.

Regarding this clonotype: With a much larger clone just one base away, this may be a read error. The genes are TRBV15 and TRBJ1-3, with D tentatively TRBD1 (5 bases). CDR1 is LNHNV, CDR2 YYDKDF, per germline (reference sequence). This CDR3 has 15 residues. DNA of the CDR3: TGTGCCACCGGCAGAGATCAGGGTTCTGGAAACACCATATATTTT. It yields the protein CATGRDQGSGNTIYF.

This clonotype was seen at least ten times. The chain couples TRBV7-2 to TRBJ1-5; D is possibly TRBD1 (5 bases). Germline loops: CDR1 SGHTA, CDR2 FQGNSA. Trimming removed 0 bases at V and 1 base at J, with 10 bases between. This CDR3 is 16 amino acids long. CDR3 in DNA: TGTGCCAGCAGCTTAGCGATGGGGGTAAGCAATCAGCCCCAGCATTTT. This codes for CASSLAMGVSNQPQHF.

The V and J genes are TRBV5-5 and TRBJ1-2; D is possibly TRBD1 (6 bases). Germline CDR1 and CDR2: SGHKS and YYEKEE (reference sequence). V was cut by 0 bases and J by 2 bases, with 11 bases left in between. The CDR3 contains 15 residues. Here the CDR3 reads CASSLAGGINYGYTF. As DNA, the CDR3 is TGTGCCAGCAGCTTGGCGGGGGGCATAAACTATGGCTACACCTTC.

This chain's CDR3 is CASSVRDEQFF. The DNA for the CDR3 is TGTGCCAGCAGCGTCAGGGATGAGCAGTTCTTC. This chain uses TRBV9 with TRBJ2-1; D might be TRBD1 (5 bases). Germline CDR1 SGDLS, CDR2 YYNGEE. The CDR3 consists of 11 residues. V lost 2 bases to trimming and J lost 8 bases, with 5 bases between them.

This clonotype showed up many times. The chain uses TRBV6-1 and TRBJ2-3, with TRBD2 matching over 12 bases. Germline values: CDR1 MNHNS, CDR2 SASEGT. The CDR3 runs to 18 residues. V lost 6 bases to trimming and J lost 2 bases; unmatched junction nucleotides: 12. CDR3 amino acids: CASRQLATSGGSTDTQYF. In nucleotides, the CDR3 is TGTGCCAGCAGACAACTCGCGACTAGCGGGGGATCCACAGATACGCAGTATTTT.

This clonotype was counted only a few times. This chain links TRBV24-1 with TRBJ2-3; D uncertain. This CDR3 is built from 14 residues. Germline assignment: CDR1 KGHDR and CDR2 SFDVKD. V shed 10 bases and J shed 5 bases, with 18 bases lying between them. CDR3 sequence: CATAATQPGDTQYF. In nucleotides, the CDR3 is TGTGCCACTGCCGCGACGCAACCGGGAGATACGCAGTATTTT.

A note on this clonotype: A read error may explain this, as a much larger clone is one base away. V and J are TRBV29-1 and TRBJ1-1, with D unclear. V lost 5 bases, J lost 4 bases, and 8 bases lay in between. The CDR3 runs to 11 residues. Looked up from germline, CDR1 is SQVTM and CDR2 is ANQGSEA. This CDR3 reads CSVRFATEAFF. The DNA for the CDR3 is TGCAGCGTTAGATTCGCCACTGAAGCTTTCTTT.

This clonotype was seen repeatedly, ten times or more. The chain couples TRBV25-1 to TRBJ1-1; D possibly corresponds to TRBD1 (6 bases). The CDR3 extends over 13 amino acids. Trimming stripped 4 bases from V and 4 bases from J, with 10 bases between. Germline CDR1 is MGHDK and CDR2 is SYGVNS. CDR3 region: CASSARGGTEAFF. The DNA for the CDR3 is TGTGCCAGCAGTGCGAGGGGGGGCACTGAAGCTTTCTTT. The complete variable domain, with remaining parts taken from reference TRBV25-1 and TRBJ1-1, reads EADIYQTPRYLVIGTGKKITLECSQTMGHDKMYWYQQDPGMELHLIHYSYGVNSTEKGDLSSESTVSRIRTEHFPLTLESARPSHTSQYLCASSARGGTEAFFGQGTRLTVV.